The next 10 T cell receptor beta chains were all read from a single sample in a study of blood T cell repertoires in COVID-19. Data came from immunoSEQ multiplex PCR; TCRdb stores just in-frame clones and leaves some out. This sample has some 78,000 clones, with roughly 84% found just once. Material: peripheral blood. Every receptor here comes from a man between 50 and 59 years old with acute or convalescent COVID-19.

The rearrangement joins TRBV5-1 to TRBJ1-6; D is perhaps TRBD1 (6 bases). The CDR3 totals 14 residues. CDR1 is SGHRS, CDR2 YFSETQ, per germline. Between the trimmed V and J ends, which lost 3 bases and 10 bases, there was a span of 14 bases. The CDR3 here is CASSSTGLKSPLHF. The CDR3 DNA reads as TGCGCCAGCAGCTCGACAGGATTGAAATCACCCCTCCACTTT.

The J gene is TRBJ2-1, the V gene TRBV4-1; a possible D gene is TRBD2 (7 bases). This CDR3 spans 16 amino acids. The germline CDR1 and CDR2 sequences are MGHRA and YSYEKL. Trimming took 4 bases from V and 5 from J, leaving 18 bases between them. The CDR3 sequence is CASSPNRGASDNEQFF. CDR3 sequence (DNA): TGCGCCAGCAGCCCAAACCGGGGGGCGTCAGACAATGAGCAGTTCTTC.

This sequence joins TRBV7-9 and TRBJ2-2; D uncertain. The length of the CDR3 is 13 residues. Between the trimmed V and J ends, which lost 2 bases and 5 bases, there was a span of 6 bases. CDR1 is SEHNR and CDR2 is FQNEAQ in the germline V gene (reference sequence). CDR3 sequence reads: CASSLSGTGELFF. CDR3 bases: TGTGCCAGCAGCTTATCGGGTACCGGGGAGCTGTTTTTT.

A few counts support this clone. This chain uses TRBV6-2 or TRBV6-3 with TRBJ2-3, with TRBD1 as a possible D gene (5 bases). V was trimmed by 2 bases and J by 2 bases, leaving 11 bases between them. CDR1 and CDR2 (germline): MNHEY, SVGEGT. CDR3 length equals 15 residues. The CDR3 region is CASSYKDTDTDTQYF. As DNA, the CDR3 is TGTGCCAGCAGTTACAAGGACACCGACACAGATACGCAGTATTTT.

The chain joins TRBV29-1 to TRBJ2-3, with a possible D match to TRBD2 (5 bases). V lost 2 bases to trimming and J lost 4 bases, with 19 bases between them. CDR3 length: 16 residues. CDR1 and CDR2 from the germline V gene are SQVTM and ANQGSEA. The DNA of the CDR3 is TGCAGCGTTGAAAGAACTCCCGAACGGGGTCCAGATACGCAGTATTTT. This encodes CSVERTPERGPDTQYF.

This chain connects TRBV6-5 to TRBJ1-1; no clear D. Trimming pared 5 bases from V and 2 bases from J, leaving 15 bases between. CDR1 is MNHEY, CDR2 SVGAGI, per germline. The CDR3 contains 15 residues. CDR3 in amino acids: CASSPTGVINTEAFF. Here the CDR3 DNA reads TGTGCCAGCAGTCCAACGGGAGTGATAAACACTGAAGCTTTCTTT.

The gene calls are TRBV12-5 and TRBJ2-5; 15 bases map to TRBD2. In germline, CDR1 is LGHNT, CDR2 FRNRAP. CDR3 length equals 19 residues. V shed 1 base, J shed 5 bases, and the junction held 11 bases outside the gene matches. The CDR3 loop is CASGLDLWGTSGRRETQYF. The DNA of the CDR3 is TGTGCTAGTGGTTTGGACCTCTGGGGGACTAGCGGGAGGCGTGAGACCCAGTACTTC.

This rearrangement joins TRBV7-9 to TRBJ2-7; 8 bases line up with TRBD2. The CDR3 contains 18 residues. Per germline, CDR1 SEHNR and CDR2 FQNEAQ (reference sequence). V lost 1 base to trimming and J lost 2 bases; unmatched junction nucleotides: 13. The CDR3 nucleotides read TGTGCCAGCAGCTTAGAATCTAGCGGGTCCCGTCTCCCCTACGAGCAGTACTTC. Its protein product is CASSLESSGSRLPYEQYF.

This chain joins TRBV11-3 and TRBJ2-1, with TRBD2 matching 13 bases. V dropped 8 bases and J dropped 4; count of bases not matched to a gene: 2. Germline CDR1 SGHNT, CDR2 YENEEA. The CDR3 spans 14 residues. The CDR3 DNA reads as TGTGCCAGCGGGACTAGCGGGGAATACAATGAGCAGTTCTTC. This codes for CASGTSGEYNEQFF.

Comment on this clone: The junction departs from the called germline gene at one end, perhaps through a read error. J is TRBJ2-3 and V is TRBV10-1, with TRBD2 matching over 7 bases. CDR1 is WNHNN, CDR2 SYGVQD, per germline (reference sequence). This CDR3 is 12 amino acids long. The CDR3 sequence: CASSEGGSVLDF. CDR3 DNA sequence: TGCGCCAGCAGTGAAGGCGGGAGTGTTTTAGATTTT.